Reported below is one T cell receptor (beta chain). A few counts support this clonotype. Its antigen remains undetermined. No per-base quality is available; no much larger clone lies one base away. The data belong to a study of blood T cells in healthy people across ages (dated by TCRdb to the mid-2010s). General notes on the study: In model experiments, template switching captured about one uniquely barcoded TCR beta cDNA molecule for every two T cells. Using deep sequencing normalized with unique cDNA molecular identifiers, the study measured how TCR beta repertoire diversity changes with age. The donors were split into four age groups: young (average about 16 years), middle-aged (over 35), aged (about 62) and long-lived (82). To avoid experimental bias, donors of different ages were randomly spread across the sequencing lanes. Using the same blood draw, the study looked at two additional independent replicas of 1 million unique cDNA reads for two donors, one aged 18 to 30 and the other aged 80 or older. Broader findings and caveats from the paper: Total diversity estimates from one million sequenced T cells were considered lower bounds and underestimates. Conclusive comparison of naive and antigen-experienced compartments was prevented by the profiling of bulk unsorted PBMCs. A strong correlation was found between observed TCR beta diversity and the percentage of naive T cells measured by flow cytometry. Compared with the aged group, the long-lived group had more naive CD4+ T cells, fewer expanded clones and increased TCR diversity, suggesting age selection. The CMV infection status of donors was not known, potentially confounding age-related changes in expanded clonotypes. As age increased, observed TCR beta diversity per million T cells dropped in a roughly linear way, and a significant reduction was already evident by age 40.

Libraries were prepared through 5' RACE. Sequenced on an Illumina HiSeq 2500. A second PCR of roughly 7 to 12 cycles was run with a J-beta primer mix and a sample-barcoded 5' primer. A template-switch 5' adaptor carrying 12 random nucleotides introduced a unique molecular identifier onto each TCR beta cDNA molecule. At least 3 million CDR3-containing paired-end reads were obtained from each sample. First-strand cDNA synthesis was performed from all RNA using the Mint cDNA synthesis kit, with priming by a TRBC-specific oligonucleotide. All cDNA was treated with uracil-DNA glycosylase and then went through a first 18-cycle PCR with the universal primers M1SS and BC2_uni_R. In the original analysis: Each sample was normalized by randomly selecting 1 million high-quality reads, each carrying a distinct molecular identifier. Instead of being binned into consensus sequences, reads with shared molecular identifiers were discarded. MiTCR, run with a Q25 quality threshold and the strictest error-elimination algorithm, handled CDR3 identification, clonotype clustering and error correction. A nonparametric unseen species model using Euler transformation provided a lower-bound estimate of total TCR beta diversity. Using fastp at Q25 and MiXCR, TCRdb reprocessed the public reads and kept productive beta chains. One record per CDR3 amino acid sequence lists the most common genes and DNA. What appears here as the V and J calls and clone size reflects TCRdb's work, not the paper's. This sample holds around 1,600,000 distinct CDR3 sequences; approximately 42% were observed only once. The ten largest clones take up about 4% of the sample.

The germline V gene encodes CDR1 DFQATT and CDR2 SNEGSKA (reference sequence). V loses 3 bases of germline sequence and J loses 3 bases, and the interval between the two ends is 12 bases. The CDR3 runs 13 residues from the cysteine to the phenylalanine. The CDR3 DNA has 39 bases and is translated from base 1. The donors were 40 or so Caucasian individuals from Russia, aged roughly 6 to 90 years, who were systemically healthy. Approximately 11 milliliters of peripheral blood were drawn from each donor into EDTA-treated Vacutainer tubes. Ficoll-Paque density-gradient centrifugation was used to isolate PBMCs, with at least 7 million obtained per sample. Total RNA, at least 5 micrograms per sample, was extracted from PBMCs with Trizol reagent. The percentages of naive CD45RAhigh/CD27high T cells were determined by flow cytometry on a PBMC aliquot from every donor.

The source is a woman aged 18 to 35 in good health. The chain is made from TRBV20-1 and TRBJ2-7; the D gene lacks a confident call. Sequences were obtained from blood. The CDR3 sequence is CSARWTSVYEQYF. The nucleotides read TGCAGTGCTAGGTGGACGAGCGTCTACGAGCAGTACTTC.